This TCR beta chain was recovered during a study of shared clonotypes between healthy human individuals. For this clone: Its antigen remains unknown.

A deep-level run was used for the assay. Some clones are missing from TCRdb's copy, which holds only in-frame ones; the method was immunoSEQ multiplex PCR. The sample yields 1.6 million or so clones, roughly 96% seen once. Healthy and HIV-negative, the adult donors had no recent acute infections or vaccinations. The CDR3 runs to 13 residues. The germline V and J ends were trimmed by 1 base and 6 bases, with 10 bases remaining between them. Germline-derived CDR1 and CDR2 are MRHNA and SNTAGT. Whole-study findings and limits: An anticipated effect of sequencing depth on clonotype sharing among donors was recognized. The naive CD4 repertoires of a few donors were compared, and approximately 4.5% of clonotypes were shared.

The TCR comes from a man aged 30 to 45 in good health. The material sequenced was naive CD4+ T cells sorted from blood. Subset meaning: CD45RA+ positively selected. V usage is TRBV6-4 and J usage is TRBJ2-7; D is unclear. CDR3 in DNA: TGTGCCAGCAGTGACTTCCACAGTTGCGAGCAGTACTTC. This gives the protein CASSDFHSCEQYF.